These T cell receptor beta chains were read from a single sample in a study of T cell responses to AZD1222 COVID-19 vaccine. Here immunoSEQ multiplex PCR was the method, and the copy in TCRdb shows in-frame clones only, minus some. The table records approximately 120,000 clones, roughly 84% of them present only once. The input for sequencing was peripheral blood, taken on day 0 of AZD1222 vaccination. All receptors come from an adult in good health. The CDR3 runs from the conserved cysteine through the conserved F or W. The D gene is left open where the match is weak. Only part of the rows carry a size: once, few, many, or a class if the clone is expanded.

V	size	J	D	CDR3	DNA
TRBV5-4	.	TRBJ1-2	TRBD1	CASSPSGQNYGYTF	TGTGCCAGCAGCCCATCGGGACAGAACTATGGCTACACCTTC
TRBV11-3	.	TRBJ1-3	.	CASSSGGPSGNTIYF	TGTGCCAGCAGCTCCGGGGGGCCGTCTGGAAACACCATATATTTT
TRBV28	.	TRBJ2-7	TRBD2	CASSPYTLLAGGNYEQYF	TGTGCCAGCAGTCCGTATACCCTTTTAGCGGGTGGGAACTACGAGCAGTACTTC
TRBV5-1	.	TRBJ2-1	.	CASSLGTDSSHEQFF	TGCGCCAGCAGCTTGGGGACCGACAGTTCCCATGAGCAGTTCTTC
TRBV5-6	.	TRBJ1-2	TRBD1	CASSLGASGTGSSYGYTF	TGTGCCAGCAGCTTGGGGGCGTCCGGGACAGGCTCCTCCTATGGCTACACCTTC
TRBV19	.	TRBJ1-5	.	CASSIYLRSPEPQHF	TGTGCCAGTAGTATATATTTAAGGAGCCCGGAGCCCCAGCATTTT
TRBV6-5	.	TRBJ1-6	.	CASSRQDGGNSPLHF	TGTGCCAGCAGTCGACAGGATGGGGGGAATTCACCCCTCCACTTT
TRBV2	.	TRBJ2-7	TRBD1	CASSPSGTGLYEQYF	TGTGCCAGCAGTCCTTCCGGGACAGGGTTGTACGAGCAGTACTTC
TRBV9	.	TRBJ2-1	.	CASSVADGGLSYNEQFF	TGTGCCAGCAGCGTAGCGGACGGCGGGTTATCCTACAATGAGCAGTTCTTC
TRBV9	.	TRBJ1-2	TRBD1	CASSGTGGTGGYTF	TGTGCCAGCAGCGGTACAGGGGGCACTGGTGGCTACACCTTC
TRBV20-1	.	TRBJ2-3	TRBD2	CSASGLAAGGPNTQYF	TGCAGTGCTAGTGGCCTTGCAGCGGGAGGGCCGAATACGCAGTATTTT
TRBV15	many	TRBJ1-5	.	CATSPQGSGAGRNQPQHF	TGTGCCACCAGCCCTCAGGGGTCGGGGGCCGGTCGCAATCAGCCCCAGCATTTT
TRBV19	.	TRBJ2-3	.	CASAQGYTDTQYF	TGTGCCAGCGCTCAGGGCTACACAGATACGCAGTATTTT
TRBV18	.	TRBJ2-3	TRBD1	CASSPLGQPDTQYF	TGTGCCAGCTCACCACTGGGACAGCCAGATACGCAGTATTTT
TRBV28	.	TRBJ1-1	.	CASIGLIGMNTEAFF	TGTGCCAGCATCGGGCTGATCGGGATGAACACTGAAGCTTTCTTT
TRBV6-5	.	TRBJ2-1	.	CASRAVVGPIKQFF	TGTGCCAGCAGGGCCGTCGTGGGGCCGATCAAGCAGTTCTTC
TRBV9	.	TRBJ2-1	TRBD2	CASSVISGTNEQFF	TGTGCCAGCAGCGTGATTAGCGGGACAAATGAGCAGTTCTTC
TRBV5-6	.	TRBJ2-5	.	CASSLLGGGRGRETQYF	TGTGCCAGCAGCTTGCTAGGGGGGGGGCGGGGGCGAGAGACCCAGTACTTC
TRBV19	.	TRBJ2-7	.	CASSIGRPPVIEQYF	TGTGCCAGTAGTATTGGGAGGCCACCAGTTATTGAGCAGTACTTC
TRBV27	few	TRBJ1-2	.	CASSPNLRGYTF	TGTGCCAGCAGTCCCAATTTGAGGGGCTACACCTTC
TRBV2	.	TRBJ1-3	.	CASRGPYSGNTIYF	TGTGCCAGCAGAGGACCGTACTCTGGAAACACCATATATTTT
TRBV10-3	once	TRBJ1-1	TRBD1	CATTRGGTGAVNTEAFF	TGTGCCACCACCCGGGGCGGGACAGGGGCGGTGAACACTGAAGCTTTCTTT
TRBV7-9	.	TRBJ1-2	TRBD1	CASSSYPTPGQGNYGYTF	TGTGCCAGCAGCTCATACCCAACCCCGGGACAGGGGAACTATGGCTACACCTTC
TRBV18	.	TRBJ1-2	.	CASSPLSSLGYTF	TGTGCCAGCTCACCGCTCTCTAGCCTAGGCTACACCTTC
TRBV27	.	TRBJ1-2	TRBD1	CASLRTGGSYGYTF	TGTGCCAGCCTTAGGACAGGGGGTTCATATGGCTACACCTTC
TRBV28	few	TRBJ2-7	TRBD1	CASSLGDSFYEQYF	TGTGCCAGCAGTTTAGGGGACAGTTTCTACGAGCAGTACTTC
TRBV19	.	TRBJ2-2	.	CASSMGLRVEGTGELFF	TGTGCCAGTAGTATGGGGCTGAGGGTCGAGGGGACCGGGGAGCTGTTTTTT
TRBV7-9	.	TRBJ2-1	TRBD1	CASSLTGVQNEQFF	TGTGCCAGCAGCCTGACAGGGGTGCAAAATGAGCAGTTCTTC
TRBV6-1	.	TRBJ1-2	TRBD1	CASSEVGDRIYGYTF	TGTGCCAGCAGTGAAGTCGGGGACAGAATCTATGGCTACACCTTC
TRBV24-1	.	TRBJ2-1	TRBD2	CATIGTGTSGSYEQFF	TGTGCCACCATCGGGACTGGGACTAGCGGGAGTTATGAGCAGTTCTTC
TRBV27	.	TRBJ1-2	TRBD1	CASMRQGSYGYTF	TGTGCCAGCATGAGACAGGGCAGCTATGGCTACACCTTC
TRBV3-1/TRBV3-2	.	TRBJ1-2	TRBD1	CASSPRQGVYDYTF	TGTGCCAGCAGCCCTCGACAGGGGGTCTATGACTACACCTTC
TRBV3-1/TRBV3-2	.	TRBJ2-5	TRBD1	CASSLHRDRKETQYF	TGTGCCAGCAGTCTACACCGGGACAGAAAAGAGACCCAGTACTTC
TRBV11-2	.	TRBJ2-7	TRBD2	CASSLDSGGYREQYF	TGTGCCAGCAGCTTAGATAGCGGGGGGTATCGCGAGCAGTACTTC
TRBV2	once	TRBJ2-7	.	CASSERVEQYF	TGTGCCAGCAGTGAGAGGGTCGAGCAGTACTTC
TRBV11-3	.	TRBJ2-1	TRBD1	CASSQRTGSYNEQFF	TGTGCCAGCAGCCAACGGACAGGCTCCTACAATGAGCAGTTCTTC
TRBV7-3	.	TRBJ2-3	TRBD2	CASSRGTSGNTDTQYF	TGTGCCAGCAGCCGGGGGACTAGCGGGAACACAGATACGCAGTATTTT
TRBV19	.	TRBJ2-7	TRBD1	CASSRDSFYEQYF	TGTGCCAGTAGTAGGGACAGTTTCTACGAGCAGTACTTC
TRBV7-2	.	TRBJ2-5	TRBD1	CASSPTRQGPGTQYF	TGTGCCAGCAGCCCGACCCGACAGGGGCCGGGGACCCAGTACTTC
TRBV9	.	TRBJ1-1	.	CASSAQVNTEAFF	TGTGCCAGCAGCGCACAAGTGAACACTGAAGCTTTCTTT
TRBV11-3	once	TRBJ2-5	TRBD2	CASSFGLAGETQYF	TGTGCCAGCAGCTTTGGACTAGCGGGAGAGACCCAGTACTTC
TRBV19	.	TRBJ2-5	TRBD1	CASSQGQETQETQYF	TGTGCCAGTAGCCAAGGACAGGAAACCCAAGAGACCCAGTACTTC
TRBV7-2	.	TRBJ2-3	.	CASSLGPRGGGPTDTQYF	TGTGCCAGCAGCTTAGGGCCCCGCGGCGGGGGCCCCACAGATACGCAGTATTTT
TRBV5-4	.	TRBJ2-7	TRBD1	CASGSAGQDSYEQYF	TGTGCCAGCGGATCGGCGGGACAGGACTCCTACGAGCAGTACTTC
TRBV6-5	.	TRBJ2-1	.	CASSLTGSNEQFF	TGTGCCAGCAGCTTAACAGGGTCAAATGAGCAGTTCTTC
TRBV27	.	TRBJ1-2	TRBD1	CASSPGQGSDYGYTF	TGTGCCAGCAGTCCTGGACAGGGTTCGGACTATGGCTACACCTTC
TRBV12-3/TRBV12-4	.	TRBJ2-7	.	CASSFRRAYEQYF	TGTGCCAGCAGTTTTCGACGGGCCTACGAGCAGTACTTC
TRBV6-6	.	TRBJ2-1	.	CASSYWGKAYNEQFF	TGTGCCAGCAGTTACTGGGGGAAAGCCTACAATGAGCAGTTCTTC
TRBV7-9	.	TRBJ2-3	TRBD2	CASSLEAGGLRTDTQYF	TGTGCCAGCAGCTTAGAGGCGGGGGGGCTTCGCACAGATACGCAGTATTTT
TRBV19	.	TRBJ1-5	TRBD1	CASRGDRAGNQPQHF	TGTGCCAGTAGGGGGGACAGGGCGGGAAATCAGCCCCAGCATTTT
TRBV24-1	.	TRBJ1-4	.	CATSDSRVTNEKLFF	TGTGCCACCAGTGATTCCAGGGTTACTAATGAAAAACTGTTTTTT
TRBV4-3	.	TRBJ2-4	.	CASSPRGCKNIQYF	TGCGCCAGCAGCCCTCGAGGTTGCAAAAACATTCAGTACTTC
TRBV30	.	TRBJ2-1	.	CAWSLGSPRDEQFF	TGTGCCTGGAGCCTCGGGAGCCCGAGGGATGAGCAGTTCTTC
TRBV9	.	TRBJ2-7	.	CASSVDGGFLEKYF	TGTGCCAGCAGCGTAGACGGGGGCTTCTTAGAGAAGTACTTC
TRBV9	.	TRBJ2-3	.	CASSVAGSTDTQYF	TGTGCCAGCAGCGTAGCAGGGTCCACAGATACGCAGTATTTT
TRBV7-8	.	TRBJ2-3	.	CASSLTVTAQYF	TGTGCCAGCAGCTTGACAGTGACTGCGCAGTATTTT
TRBV5-5	.	TRBJ1-2	TRBD1	CASSFGTGNNYGYTF	TGTGCCAGCAGCTTTGGGACAGGGAATAACTATGGCTACACCTTC
TRBV5-6	.	TRBJ1-5	.	CASSLGSGGEPQHF	TGTGCCAGCAGCTTGGGGTCTGGGGGTGAGCCCCAGCATTTT
TRBV11-2	.	TRBJ1-1	.	CASSLGIIANTEAFF	TGTGCCAGCAGCCTGGGGATAATTGCGAACACTGAAGCTTTCTTT